This TCR beta chain emerged from a study of neurological immune-mediated disorders. Germline CDR1 is DFQATT and CDR2 is SNEGSKA (reference sequence). V lost 2 bases to trimming and J lost 4 bases, with 9 bases between them. The CDR3 covers 13 residues. This clonotype has a count of ten or more. The authors made cDNA by 5'RACE with 10-nucleotide random UMIs. TCRdb itself ran the 5' RACE reads through MiXCR, one entry per CDR3 protein. The sample lists about 52,000 distinct CDR3 sequences; around 4% were seen once. Sequenced material: PBMCs. The chain combines TRBV20-1 with TRBJ2-1; D remains ambiguous. This clonotype originated in a man in his 60s with multiple sclerosis. CDR3 DNA sequence: TGCAGTGCTAGAATAGGGCTTTACAATGAGCAGTTCTTC. Translating it yields CSARIGLYNEQFF.